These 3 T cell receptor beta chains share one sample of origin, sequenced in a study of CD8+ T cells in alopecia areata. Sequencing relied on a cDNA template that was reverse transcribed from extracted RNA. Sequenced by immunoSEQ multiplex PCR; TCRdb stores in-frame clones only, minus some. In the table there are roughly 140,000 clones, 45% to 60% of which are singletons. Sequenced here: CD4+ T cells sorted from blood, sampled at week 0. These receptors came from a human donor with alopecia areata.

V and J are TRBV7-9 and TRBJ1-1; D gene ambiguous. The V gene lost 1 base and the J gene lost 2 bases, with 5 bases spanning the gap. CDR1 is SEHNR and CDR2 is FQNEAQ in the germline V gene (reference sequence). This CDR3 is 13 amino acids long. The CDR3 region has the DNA TGTGCCAGCAGCTTAGACCCCAACACTGAAGCTTTCTTT. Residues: CASSLDPNTEAFF.

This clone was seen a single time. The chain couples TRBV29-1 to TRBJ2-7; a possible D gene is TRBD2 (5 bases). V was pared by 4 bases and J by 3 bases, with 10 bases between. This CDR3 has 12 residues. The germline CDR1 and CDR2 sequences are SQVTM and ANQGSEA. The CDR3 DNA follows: TGCAGCGTTGCACTAGGGAACTACGAGCAGTACTTC. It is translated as CSVALGNYEQYF.

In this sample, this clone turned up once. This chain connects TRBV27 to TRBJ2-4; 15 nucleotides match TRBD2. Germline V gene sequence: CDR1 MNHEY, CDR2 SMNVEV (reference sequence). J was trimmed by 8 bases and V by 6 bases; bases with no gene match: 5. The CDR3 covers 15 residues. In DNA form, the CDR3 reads TGTGCCAGCAGAAGGACTAGCGGGAGGGGGGACATTCAGTACTTC. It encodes CASRRTSGRGDIQYF.